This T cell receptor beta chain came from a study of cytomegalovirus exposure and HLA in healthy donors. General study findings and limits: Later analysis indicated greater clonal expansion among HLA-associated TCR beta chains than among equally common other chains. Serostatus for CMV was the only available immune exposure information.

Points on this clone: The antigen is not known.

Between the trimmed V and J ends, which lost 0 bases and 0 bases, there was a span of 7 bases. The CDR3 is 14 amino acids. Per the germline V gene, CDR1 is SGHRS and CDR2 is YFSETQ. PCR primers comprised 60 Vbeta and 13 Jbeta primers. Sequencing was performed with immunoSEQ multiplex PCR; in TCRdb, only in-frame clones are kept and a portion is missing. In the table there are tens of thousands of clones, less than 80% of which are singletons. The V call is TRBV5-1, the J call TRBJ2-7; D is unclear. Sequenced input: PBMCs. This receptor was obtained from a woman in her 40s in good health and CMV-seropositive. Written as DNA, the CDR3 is TGCGCCAGCAGCTTGGTTCCCGGCTCCTACGAGCAGTACTTC. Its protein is CASSLVPGSYEQYF.